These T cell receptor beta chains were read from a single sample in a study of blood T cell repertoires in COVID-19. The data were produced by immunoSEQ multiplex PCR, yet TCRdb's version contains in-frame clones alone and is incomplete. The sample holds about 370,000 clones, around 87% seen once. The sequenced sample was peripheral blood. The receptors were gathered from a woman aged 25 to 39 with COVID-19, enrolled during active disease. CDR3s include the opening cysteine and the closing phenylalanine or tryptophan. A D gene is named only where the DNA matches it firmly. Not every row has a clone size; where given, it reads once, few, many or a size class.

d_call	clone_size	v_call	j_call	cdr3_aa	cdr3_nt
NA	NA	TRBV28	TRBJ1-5	CASSALTGLGYQPQHF	TGTGCCAGCAGTGCCCTTACAGGGCTCGGTTACCAGCCCCAGCATTTT
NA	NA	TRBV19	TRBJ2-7	CASSMKGVGPTYEQYF	TGTGCCAGTAGTATGAAGGGGGTGGGGCCCACCTACGAGCAGTACTTC
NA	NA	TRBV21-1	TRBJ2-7	CASSRWCCQREFPNEQYF	TGTGCCAGCAGCAGGTGGTGTTGTCAGCGGGAGTTCCCTAACGAGCAGTACTTC
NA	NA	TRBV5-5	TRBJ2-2	CASSLRGVDTGELFF	TGTGCCAGCAGCTTGCGGGGTGTGGACACCGGGGAGCTGTTTTTT
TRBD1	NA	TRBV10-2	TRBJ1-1	CASSRQGRAFF	TGCGCCAGCAGCCGACAGGGTCGAGCTTTCTTT
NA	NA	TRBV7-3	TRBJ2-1	CASSEGVALSSYNEQFF	TGTGCCAGCAGCGAGGGGGTGGCGTTGAGCTCCTACAATGAGCAGTTCTTC
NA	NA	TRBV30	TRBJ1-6	CASESLPRFPLHF	TGTGCCTCAGAATCACTTCCGAGGTTCCCCCTCCACTTT
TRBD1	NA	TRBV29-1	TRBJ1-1	CSAGQALGKTEAFF	TGCAGCGCGGGACAGGCCCTGGGGAAAACTGAAGCTTTCTTT
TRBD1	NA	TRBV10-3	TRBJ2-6	CASWTGGGSGANVLTF	TGTGCCAGCTGGACAGGGGGCGGCTCTGGGGCCAACGTCCTGACTTTC
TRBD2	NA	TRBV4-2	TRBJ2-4	CASSPGGGGLAGANIQYF	TGTGCCAGCAGCCCAGGAGGGGGAGGCCTAGCGGGAGCGAACATTCAGTACTTC
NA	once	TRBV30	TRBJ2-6	CARSGAPGANVLTF	TGTGCCCGCTCAGGGGCGCCTGGGGCCAACGTCCTGACTTTC
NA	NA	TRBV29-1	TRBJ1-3	CSVEDSGPSVYGNTIYF	TGCAGCGTTGAAGATTCTGGCCCTTCCGTTTATGGAAACACCATATATTTT
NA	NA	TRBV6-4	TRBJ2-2	CASSEGGDTGELFF	TGTGCCAGCAGTGAGGGGGGAGACACCGGGGAGCTGTTTTTT
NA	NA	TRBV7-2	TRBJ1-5	CASSSLPNQPQHF	TGTGCCAGCAGCTCCCTCCCCAATCAGCCCCAGCATTTT
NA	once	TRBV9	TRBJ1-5	CASSVARSNQPQHF	TGTGCCAGCAGCGTAGCTAGGTCCAATCAGCCCCAGCATTTT
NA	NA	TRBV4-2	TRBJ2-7	CASSQDPRPGEQYF	TGTGCCAGCAGCCAAGATCCCCGACCAGGAGAGCAGTACTTC
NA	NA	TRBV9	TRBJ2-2	CASSGGLSTGELFF	TGTGCCAGCAGCGGAGGACTGTCGACCGGGGAGCTGTTTTTT
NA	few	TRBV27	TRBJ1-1	CASSLVGSNTEAFF	TGTGCCAGCAGTTTAGTCGGGTCGAACACTGAAGCTTTCTTT
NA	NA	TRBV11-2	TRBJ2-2	CASSLGSGGGELFF	TGTGCCAGCAGCTTAGGGAGTGGAGGCGGGGAGCTGTTTTTT
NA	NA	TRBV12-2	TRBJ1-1	CASRLPFDRGRTGGAFF	TGTGCAAGTCGCCTTCCCTTTGACAGGGGGCGAACGGGTGGGGCTTTCTTT
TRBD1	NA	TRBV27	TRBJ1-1	CASRYREGASEAFF	TGTGCCAGCCGTTATCGCGAGGGGGCCTCTGAAGCTTTCTTT
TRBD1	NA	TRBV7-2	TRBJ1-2	CASSLVSGRGVSSYTF	TGTGCCAGCAGCTTAGTCTCTGGCAGGGGGGTTAGTAGCTACACCTTC
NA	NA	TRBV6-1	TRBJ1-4	CASSEAGGRGNEKLFF	TGTGCCAGCAGTGAAGCTGGGGGCAGGGGTAATGAAAAACTGTTTTTT
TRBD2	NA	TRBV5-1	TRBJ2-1	CASSLAPSGSQNEQFF	TGCGCCAGCAGCTTGGCCCCTAGCGGGAGTCAAAATGAGCAGTTCTTC
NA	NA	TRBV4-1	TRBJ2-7	CASSQDQRYEQYF	TGCGCCAGCAGCCAAGATCAGCGCTACGAGCAGTACTTC
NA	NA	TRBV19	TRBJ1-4	CASSPMITTNEKLFF	TGTGCCAGTAGCCCTATGATAACAACTAATGAAAAACTGTTTTTT
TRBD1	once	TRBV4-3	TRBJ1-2	CASSQGLQGSIGGYTF	TGCGCCAGCAGCCAAGGGTTACAGGGGAGTATAGGAGGCTACACCTTC
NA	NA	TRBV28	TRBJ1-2	CASTTSGFEYGYTF	TGTGCCAGCACCACCTCAGGGTTCGAGTATGGCTACACCTTC
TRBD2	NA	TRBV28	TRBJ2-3	CASSFAAGASTDTQYF	TGTGCCAGCAGTTTTGCTGCGGGAGCCTCCACAGATACGCAGTATTTT
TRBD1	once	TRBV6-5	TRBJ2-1	CASNGQGASYEQFF	TGTGCCAGCAATGGGCAGGGGGCCAGCTATGAGCAGTTCTTC
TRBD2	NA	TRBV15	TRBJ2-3	CATSRDSAGGPLSTDTQYF	TGTGCCACCAGCAGAGATTCAGCGGGAGGGCCCCTTAGCACAGATACGCAGTATTTT
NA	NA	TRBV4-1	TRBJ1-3	CASSQLGNTIYF	TGCGCCAGCAGCCAATTAGGAAACACCATATATTTT
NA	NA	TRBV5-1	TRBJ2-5	CASSLSLAEGGQYF	TGCGCCAGCAGCTTGTCGCTAGCGGAAGGGGGCCAGTACTTC
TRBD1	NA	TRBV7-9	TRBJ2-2	CASSFGTGGRNTGELFF	TGTGCCAGCAGCTTTGGGACAGGGGGACGGAACACCGGGGAGCTGTTTTTT
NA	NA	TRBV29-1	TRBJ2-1	CSATSSYNEQFF	TGCAGCGCAACGAGTTCCTACAATGAGCAGTTCTTC
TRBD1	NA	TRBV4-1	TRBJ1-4	CASSQVYRGRDEKLFF	TGCGCCAGCAGCCAGGTATACAGGGGGCGGGATGAAAAACTGTTTTTT
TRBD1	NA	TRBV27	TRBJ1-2	CASSLSGTGEHYGYTF	TGTGCCAGCAGTTTATCCGGGACAGGGGAGCACTATGGCTACACCTTC
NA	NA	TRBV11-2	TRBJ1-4	CASSLLATNEKLFF	TGTGCCAGCAGCCTACTCGCAACTAATGAAAAACTGTTTTTT
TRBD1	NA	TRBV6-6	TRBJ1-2	CASTMDRLGTGGYTF	TGTGCCAGCACCATGGACAGGCTGGGGACAGGTGGCTACACCTTC
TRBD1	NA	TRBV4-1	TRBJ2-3	CASRWRTGSSTDTQYF	TGCGCCAGCAGATGGAGGACAGGCTCTAGCACAGATACGCAGTATTTT
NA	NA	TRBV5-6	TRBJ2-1	CASSLTTSRPSNEQFF	TGTGCCAGCAGCTTGACCACTAGCCGGCCTTCTAATGAGCAGTTCTTC
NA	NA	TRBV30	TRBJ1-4	CAWSPRWGEQSNEKLFF	TGTGCCTGGAGTCCTCGGTGGGGAGAGCAATCTAATGAAAAACTGTTTTTT
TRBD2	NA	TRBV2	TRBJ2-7	CASTRTSGQYF	TGTGCCAGCACCCGAACTAGCGGGCAGTACTTC
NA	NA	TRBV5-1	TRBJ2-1	CASSLEAGEQFF	TGCGCCAGCAGCTTGGAAGCCGGTGAGCAGTTCTTC
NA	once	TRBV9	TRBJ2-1	CASSVGDSSSYNEQFF	TGTGCCAGCAGCGTAGGGGACTCTAGCTCCTACAATGAGCAGTTCTTC
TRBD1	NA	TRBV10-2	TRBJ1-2	CASQGLQGALYGYTF	TGCGCCAGCCAGGGATTACAGGGGGCGCTATATGGCTACACCTTC
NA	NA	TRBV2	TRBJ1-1	CASSLRRTPNF	TGTGCCAGCAGTCTCCGTCGGACACCGAATTTT
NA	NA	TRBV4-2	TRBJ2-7	CASSQEASSFIEQYF	TGTGCCAGCAGCCAAGAGGCTAGCTCCTTTATCGAGCAGTACTTC
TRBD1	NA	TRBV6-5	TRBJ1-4	CASSRTGPEKLFF	TGTGCCAGCAGCCGGACAGGACCCGAAAAACTGTTTTTT
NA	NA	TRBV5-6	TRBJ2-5	CASSLVRVMETQYF	TGTGCCAGCAGCTTGGTTCGGGTAATGGAGACCCAGTACTTC